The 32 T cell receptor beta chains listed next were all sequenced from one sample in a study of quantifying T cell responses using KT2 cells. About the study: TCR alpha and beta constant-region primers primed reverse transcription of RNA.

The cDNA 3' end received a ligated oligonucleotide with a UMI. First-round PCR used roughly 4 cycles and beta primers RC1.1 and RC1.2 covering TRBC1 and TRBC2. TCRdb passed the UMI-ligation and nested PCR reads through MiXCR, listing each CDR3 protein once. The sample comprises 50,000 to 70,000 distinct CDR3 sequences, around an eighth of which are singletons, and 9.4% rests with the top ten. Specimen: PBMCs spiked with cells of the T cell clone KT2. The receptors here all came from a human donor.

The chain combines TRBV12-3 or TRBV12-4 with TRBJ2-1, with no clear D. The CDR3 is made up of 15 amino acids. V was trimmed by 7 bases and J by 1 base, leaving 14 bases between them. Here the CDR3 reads CASKRDRASYNEQFF. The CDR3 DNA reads TGTGCCAGCAAACGAGACCGCGCGTCCTACAATGAGCAGTTCTTC.

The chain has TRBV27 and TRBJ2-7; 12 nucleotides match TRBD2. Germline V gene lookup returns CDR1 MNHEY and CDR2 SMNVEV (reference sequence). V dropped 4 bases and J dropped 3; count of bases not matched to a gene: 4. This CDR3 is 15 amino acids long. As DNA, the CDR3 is TGTGCCAGCAGTTACGGACTAGCGGGGTTCTACGAGCAGTACTTC. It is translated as CASSYGLAGFYEQYF.

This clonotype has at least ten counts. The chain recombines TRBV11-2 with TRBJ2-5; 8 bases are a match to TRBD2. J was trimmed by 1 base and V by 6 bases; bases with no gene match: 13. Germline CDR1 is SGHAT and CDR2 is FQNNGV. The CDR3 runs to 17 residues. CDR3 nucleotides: TGTGCCAGCAGACTTTGGGGGACTAGTTGGTCCCAAGAGACCCAGTACTTC. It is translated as CASRLWGTSWSQETQYF.

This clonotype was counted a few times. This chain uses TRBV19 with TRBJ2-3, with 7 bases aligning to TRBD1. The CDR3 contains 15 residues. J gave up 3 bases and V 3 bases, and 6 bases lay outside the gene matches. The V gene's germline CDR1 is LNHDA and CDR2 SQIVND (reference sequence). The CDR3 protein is CASSIGTGVTDTQYF. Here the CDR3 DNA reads TGTGCCAGTAGTATTGGAACAGGGGTGACAGATACGCAGTATTTT.

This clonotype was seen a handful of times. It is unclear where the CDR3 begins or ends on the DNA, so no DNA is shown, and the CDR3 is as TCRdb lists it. The CDR3 reads CASSSRQKDSGMKNCFF. V is TRBV11-1 and J is TRBJ1-4; TRBD1, the table's D call, was not compared with the DNA. CDR1 is SGHAT, CDR2 FQDESV, per germline (reference sequence). The CDR3 is 17 residues long, counting both termini.

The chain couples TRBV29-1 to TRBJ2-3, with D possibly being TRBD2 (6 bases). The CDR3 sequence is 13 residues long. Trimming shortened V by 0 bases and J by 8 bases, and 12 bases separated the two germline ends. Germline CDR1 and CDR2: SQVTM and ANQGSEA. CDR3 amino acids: CSVEDELAFTQYF. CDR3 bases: TGCAGCGTTGAAGATGAGCTAGCGTTTACGCAGTATTTT.

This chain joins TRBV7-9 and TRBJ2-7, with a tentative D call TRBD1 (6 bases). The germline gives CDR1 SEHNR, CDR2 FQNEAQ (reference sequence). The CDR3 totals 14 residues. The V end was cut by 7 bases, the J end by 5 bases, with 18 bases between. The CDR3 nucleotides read TGTGCCAGCATCCCTTTGAGGGGGACCCACGAGCAGTACTTC. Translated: CASIPLRGTHEQYF.

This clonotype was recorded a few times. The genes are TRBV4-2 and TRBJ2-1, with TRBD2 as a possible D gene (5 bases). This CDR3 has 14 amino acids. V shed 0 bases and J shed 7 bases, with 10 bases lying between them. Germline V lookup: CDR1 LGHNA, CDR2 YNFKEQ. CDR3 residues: CASSQDLAGNEQFF. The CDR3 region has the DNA TGTGCCAGCAGCCAAGACCTAGCTGGGAATGAGCAGTTCTTC.

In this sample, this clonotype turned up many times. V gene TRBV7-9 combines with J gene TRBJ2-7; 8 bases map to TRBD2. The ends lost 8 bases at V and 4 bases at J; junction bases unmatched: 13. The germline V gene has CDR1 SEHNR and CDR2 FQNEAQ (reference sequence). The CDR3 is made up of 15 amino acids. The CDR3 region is CASAWTRSGSYEQYF. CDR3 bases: TGTGCCAGCGCCTGGACTCGAAGCGGGAGTTACGAGCAGTACTTC.

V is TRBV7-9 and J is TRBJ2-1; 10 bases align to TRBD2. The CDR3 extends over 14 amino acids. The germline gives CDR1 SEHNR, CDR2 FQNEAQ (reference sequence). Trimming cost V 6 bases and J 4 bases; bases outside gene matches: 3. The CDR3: CASSWTSGYNEQFF. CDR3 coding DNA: TGTGCCAGCAGTTGGACTAGCGGTTACAATGAGCAGTTCTTC.

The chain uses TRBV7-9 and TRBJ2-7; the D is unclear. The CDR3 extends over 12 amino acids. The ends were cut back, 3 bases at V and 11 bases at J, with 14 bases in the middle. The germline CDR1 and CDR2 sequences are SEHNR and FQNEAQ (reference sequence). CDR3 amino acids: CASSFLKGGKYF. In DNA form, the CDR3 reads TGTGCCAGCAGCTTCCTCAAGGGTGGAAAGTACTTC.

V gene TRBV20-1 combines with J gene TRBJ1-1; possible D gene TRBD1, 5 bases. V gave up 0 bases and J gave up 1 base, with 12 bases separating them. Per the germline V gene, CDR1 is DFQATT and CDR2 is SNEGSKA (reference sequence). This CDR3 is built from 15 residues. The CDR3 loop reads CSARDYGGWNTEAFF. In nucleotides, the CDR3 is TGCAGTGCTAGAGATTATGGGGGGTGGAACACTGAAGCTTTCTTT.

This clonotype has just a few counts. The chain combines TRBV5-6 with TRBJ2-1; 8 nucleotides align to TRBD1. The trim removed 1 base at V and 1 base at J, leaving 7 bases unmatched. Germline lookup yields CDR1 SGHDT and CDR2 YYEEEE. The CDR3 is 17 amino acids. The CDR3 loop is CASSLSRDRRSYNEQFF. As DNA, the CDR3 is TGTGCCAGCAGCTTGTCACGGGACAGGAGGTCCTACAATGAGCAGTTCTTC.

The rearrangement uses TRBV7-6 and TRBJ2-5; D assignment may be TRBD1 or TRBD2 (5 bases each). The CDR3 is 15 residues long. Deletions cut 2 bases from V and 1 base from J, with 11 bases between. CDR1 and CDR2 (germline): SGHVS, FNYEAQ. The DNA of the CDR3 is TGTGCCAGCAGCTTACGGGAAGGGGCCCAAGAGACCCAGTACTTC. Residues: CASSLREGAQETQYF.

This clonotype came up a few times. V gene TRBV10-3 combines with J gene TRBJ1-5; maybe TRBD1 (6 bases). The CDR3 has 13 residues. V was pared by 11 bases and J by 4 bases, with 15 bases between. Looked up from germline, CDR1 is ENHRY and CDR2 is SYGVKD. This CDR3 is CASRGGDNQPQHF. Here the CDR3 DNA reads TGTGCCTCGCGAGGGGGGGATAATCAGCCCCAGCATTTT.

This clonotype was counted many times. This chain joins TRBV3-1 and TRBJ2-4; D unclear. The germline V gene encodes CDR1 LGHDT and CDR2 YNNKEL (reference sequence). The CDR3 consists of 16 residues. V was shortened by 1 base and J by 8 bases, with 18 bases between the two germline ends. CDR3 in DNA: TGTGCCAGCAGCCAAGGCACGACCCAATTCACGGACATTCAGTACTTC. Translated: CASSQGTTQFTDIQYF. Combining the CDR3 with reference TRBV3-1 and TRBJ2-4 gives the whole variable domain DTAVSQTPKYLVTQMGNDKSIKCEQNLGHDTMYWYKQDSKKFLKIMFSYNNKELIINETVPNRFSPKSPDKAHLNLHINSLELGDSAVYFCASSQGTTQFTDIQYFGAGTRLSVL.

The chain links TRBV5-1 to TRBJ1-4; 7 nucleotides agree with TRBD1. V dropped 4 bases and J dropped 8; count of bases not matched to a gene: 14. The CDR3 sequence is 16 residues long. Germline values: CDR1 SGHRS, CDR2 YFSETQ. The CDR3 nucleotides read TGCGCCAGCAGCCCTGGACAGGTTCTGAGTCTCGAAAAACTGTTTTTT. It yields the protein CASSPGQVLSLEKLFF. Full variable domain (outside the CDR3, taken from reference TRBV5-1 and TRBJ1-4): KAGVTQTPRYLIKTRGQQVTLSCSPISGHRSVSWYQQTPGQGLQFLFEYFSETQRNKGNFPGRFSGRQFSNSRSEMNVSTLELGDSALYLCASSPGQVLSLEKLFFGSGTQLSVL.

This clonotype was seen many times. DNA of the CDR3: TGTGCCAGTAGTCATCTAGCGGAGTCCTACAATGAGCAGTTCTTC. This codes for CASSHLAESYNEQFF. The chain employs TRBV19 and TRBJ2-1, with 7 bases aligning to TRBD2. This CDR3 contains 15 residues. The V segment lost 5 bases and the J segment 1 base; nucleotides outside the gene matches: 5. Germline V lookup: CDR1 LNHDA, CDR2 SQIVND (reference sequence).

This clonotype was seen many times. The CDR3 loop reads CASSSDSSNEQFF. CDR3 nucleotides: TGTGCCAGCAGCTCGGACTCTTCTAATGAGCAGTTCTTC. The chain has TRBV11-2 and TRBJ2-1, with TRBD2 as a possible D gene (5 bases). CDR3 length equals 13 residues. In germline, CDR1 is SGHAT, CDR2 FQNNGV. Deletions cut 4 bases from V and 7 bases from J, with 11 bases between.

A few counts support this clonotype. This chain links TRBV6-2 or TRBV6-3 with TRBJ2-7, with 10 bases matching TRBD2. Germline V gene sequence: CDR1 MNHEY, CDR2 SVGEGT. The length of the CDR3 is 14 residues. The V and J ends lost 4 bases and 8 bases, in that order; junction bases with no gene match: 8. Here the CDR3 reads CASSLLAGTNQQYF. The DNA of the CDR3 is TGTGCCAGCAGTTTACTAGCGGGAACGAATCAGCAGTACTTC.

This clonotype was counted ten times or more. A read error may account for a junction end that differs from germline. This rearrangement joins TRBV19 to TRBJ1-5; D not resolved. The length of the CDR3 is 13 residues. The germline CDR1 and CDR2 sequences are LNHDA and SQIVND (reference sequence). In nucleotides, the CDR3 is TGTGCCAGTAGTATAGTCGGCAACCAGCCCCAGCATTTT. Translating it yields CASSIVGNQPQHF.

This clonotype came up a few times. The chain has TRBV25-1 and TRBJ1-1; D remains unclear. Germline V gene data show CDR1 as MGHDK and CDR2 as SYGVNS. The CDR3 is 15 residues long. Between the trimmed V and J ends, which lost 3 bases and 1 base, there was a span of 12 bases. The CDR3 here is CASSEDPNRNTEAFF. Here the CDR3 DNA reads TGTGCCAGCAGTGAGGACCCCAACAGGAACACTGAAGCTTTCTTT. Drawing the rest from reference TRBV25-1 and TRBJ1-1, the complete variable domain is EADIYQTPRYLVIGTGKKITLECSQTMGHDKMYWYQQDPGMELHLIHYSYGVNSTEKGDLSSESTVSRIRTEHFPLTLESARPSHTSQYLCASSEDPNRNTEAFFGQGTRLTVV.

The CDR3 DNA sequence: TGTGCCAGCAGTGTACTAGTAACTGGCTACACCTTC. Protein product: CASSVLVTGYTF. The chain has TRBV2 and TRBJ1-2; D is ambiguous. Trimming removed 4 bases at V and 7 bases at J, with 10 bases between. The germline CDR1 and CDR2 sequences are SNHLY and FYNNEI. The CDR3 runs to 12 residues.

DNA for the CDR3: TGTGCCAGCAGTTGGGGCAGGGATAGCAATCAGCCCCAGCATTTT. Translating gives CASSWGRDSNQPQHF. This chain uses TRBV6-2 or TRBV6-3 with TRBJ1-5; a weak D match, TRBD1 (5 bases). In germline, CDR1 is MNHEY, CDR2 SVGEGT. This CDR3 is 15 amino acids long. V was cut by 4 bases and J by 0 bases, with 10 bases left in between.

The CDR3 here is CASREGQATEKLFF. Here the CDR3 DNA reads TGTGCCAGCAGAGAGGGACAGGCTACTGAAAAACTGTTTTTT. The chain employs TRBV7-6 and TRBJ1-4; TRBD1 matches at 8 bases. Germline V gene sequence: CDR1 SGHVS, CDR2 FNYEAQ. Losses at the gene ends were 6 bases for V and 7 bases for J; bases not matched to a gene: 7. The CDR3 consists of 14 residues.

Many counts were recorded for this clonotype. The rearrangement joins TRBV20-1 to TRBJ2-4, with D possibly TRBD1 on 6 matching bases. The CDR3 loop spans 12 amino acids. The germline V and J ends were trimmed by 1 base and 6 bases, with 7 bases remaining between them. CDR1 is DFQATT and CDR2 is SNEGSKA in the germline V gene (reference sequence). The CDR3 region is CSARGRGNIQYF. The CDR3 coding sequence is TGCAGTGCTAGAGGCAGGGGAAACATTCAGTACTTC.

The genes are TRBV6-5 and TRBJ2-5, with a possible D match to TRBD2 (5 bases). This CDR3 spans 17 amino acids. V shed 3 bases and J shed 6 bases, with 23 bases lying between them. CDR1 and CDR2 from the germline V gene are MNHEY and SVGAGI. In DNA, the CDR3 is TGTGCCAGCAGTTATATAGTAGGAGCGTTGGGGAGACAGACCCAGTACTTC. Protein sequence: CASSYIVGALGRQTQYF.

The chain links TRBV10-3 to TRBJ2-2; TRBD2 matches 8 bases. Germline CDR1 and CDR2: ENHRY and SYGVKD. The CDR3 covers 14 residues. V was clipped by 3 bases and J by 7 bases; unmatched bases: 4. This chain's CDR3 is CAISEAGAIGELFF. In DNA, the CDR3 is TGTGCCATCAGTGAAGCGGGGGCAATCGGGGAGCTGTTTTTT.

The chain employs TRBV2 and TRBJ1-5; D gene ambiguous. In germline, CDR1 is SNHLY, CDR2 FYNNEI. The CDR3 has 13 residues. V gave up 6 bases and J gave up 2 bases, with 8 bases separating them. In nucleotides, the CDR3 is TGTGCCAGCAGACGAGAGGGCAATCAGCCCCAGCATTTT. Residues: CASRREGNQPQHF.

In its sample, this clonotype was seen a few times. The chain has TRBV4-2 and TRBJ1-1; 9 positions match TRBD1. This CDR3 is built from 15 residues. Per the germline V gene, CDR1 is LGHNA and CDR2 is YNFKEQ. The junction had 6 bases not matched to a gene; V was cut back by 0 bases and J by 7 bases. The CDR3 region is CASSQEGTGKVEAFF. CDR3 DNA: TGTGCCAGCAGCCAAGAAGGGACAGGGAAGGTTGAAGCTTTCTTT.

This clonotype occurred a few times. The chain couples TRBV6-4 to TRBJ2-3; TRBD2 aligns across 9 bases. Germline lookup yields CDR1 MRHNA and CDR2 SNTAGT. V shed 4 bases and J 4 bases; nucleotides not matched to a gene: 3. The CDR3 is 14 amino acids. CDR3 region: CASSGGGASDTQYF. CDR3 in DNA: TGTGCCAGCAGTGGCGGGGGGGCGTCAGATACGCAGTATTTT.

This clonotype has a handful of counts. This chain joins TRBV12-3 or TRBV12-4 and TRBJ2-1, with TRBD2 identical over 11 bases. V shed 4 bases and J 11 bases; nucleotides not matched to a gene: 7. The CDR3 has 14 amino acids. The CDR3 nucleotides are TGTGCCAGCAGTTCCCGGGGACTAGCGGAGCAGCAGTTCTTC. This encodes CASSSRGLAEQQFF.